The 11 T cell receptor beta chains in this list originate from one sample, sequenced in a study of response to subunit inactivated influenza vaccine. Via MiXCR, TCRdb re-called the RT-PCR reads, giving one row per CDR3 protein. The sample contains approximately 730,000 distinct CDR3 sequences, over 11% of which appear only once. Sample: PBMCs from blood, taken roughly 15 days before vaccination. Receptors originate from a man aged 50 to 60 who received an inactivated influenza vaccine.

In this sample, this clonotype turned up a few times. The chain combines TRBV6-2 or TRBV6-3 with TRBJ2-1, with a possible D match to TRBD2 (5 bases). The CDR3 consists of 15 residues. CDR1 is MNHEY, CDR2 SVGEGT, per germline. V lost 5 bases to trimming and J lost 3 bases, with 14 bases between them. CDR3: CASSLLAEVYNEQFF. In nucleotides, the CDR3 is TGTGCCAGCAGTCTTCTAGCCGAGGTCTACAATGAGCAGTTCTTC.

The rearrangement joins TRBV7-9 to TRBJ2-7; 9 bases match TRBD1. V lost 5 bases and J lost 3; bases outside the gene matches: 14. The CDR3 contains 17 residues. Germline-derived CDR1 and CDR2 are SEHNR and FQNEAQ (reference sequence). CDR3 loop: CASSQAGQGVFDYEQYF. The CDR3 DNA reads as TGTGCCAGCAGCCAAGCGGGACAGGGTGTTTTCGACTACGAGCAGTACTTC.

In its sample, this clonotype was seen many times. This CDR3 is CASSYTSGAGETQYF. The CDR3 DNA reads as TGTGCCAGCAGTTATACTAGCGGGGCCGGAGAGACCCAGTACTTC. This chain links TRBV12-3 or TRBV12-4 with TRBJ2-5, with 10 bases fitting TRBD2. V trimming: 4 bases; J trimming: 4 bases; junction bases outside the gene matches: 6. The CDR3 covers 15 residues.

This clonotype came up a few times. This rearrangement joins TRBV19 to TRBJ1-2; 8 nucleotides line up with TRBD1. CDR3 size: 14 residues. Germline V gene data show CDR1 as LNHDA and CDR2 as SQIVND (reference sequence). Trimming took 5 bases from V and 4 from J; bases not matched to a gene: 6. The CDR3 DNA is TGTGCCAGTAGTCACCAGGGGGCGACCTATGGCTACACCTTC. Amino acid sequence: CASSHQGATYGYTF.

Only a few counts were recorded for this clonotype. The chain employs TRBV28 and TRBJ2-1; possibly TRBD2 for D (7 bases). CDR3 length equals 15 residues. The V gene lost 3 bases and the J gene lost 4 bases, with 13 bases spanning the gap. The V gene's germline CDR1 is MDHEN and CDR2 SYDVKM. The CDR3 here is CASSLSGGRYNEQFF. The CDR3 nucleotides are TGTGCCAGCAGTTTGTCGGGGGGCAGGTACAATGAGCAGTTCTTC.

This clonotype was picked up a small number of times. This chain joins TRBV20-1 and TRBJ1-3, with D hard to call. Between the trimmed V and J ends, which lost 0 bases and 4 bases, there was a span of 13 bases. The CDR3 loop spans 15 amino acids. Germline V gene lookup returns CDR1 DFQATT and CDR2 SNEGSKA (reference sequence). The CDR3 protein is CSARDPRLSGNTIYF. The CDR3 DNA sequence: TGCAGTGCTAGAGATCCCCGGTTATCCGGAAACACCATATATTTT.

This clonotype has just a few counts. This chain uses TRBV6-5 with TRBJ2-5; 12 bases align to TRBD2. The CDR3 length is 19 residues. The germline V gene has CDR1 MNHEY and CDR2 SVGAGI. With V trimmed by 0 bases and J by 4 bases, 12 bases remained unmatched. DNA for the CDR3: TGTGCCAGCAGTTACTCGTTATTTCAGACTAGCGGGAGTCGAGAGACCCAGTACTTC. Protein: CASSYSLFQTSGSRETQYF.

This clonotype came up many times. The gene calls are TRBV5-1 and TRBJ1-1, with D possibly being TRBD1 (6 bases). The CDR3 spans 15 residues. With 0 bases removed from V and 11 bases from J, the gap between germline ends came to 20 bases. Germline CDR1 reads SGHRS; CDR2 reads YFSETQ. The CDR3 bases are TGCGCCAGCAGCTTGGCCGAGCCCACAGGGCGAAAGGCTTTCTTT. Encoded protein: CASSLAEPTGRKAFF.

V gene TRBV3-1 combines with J gene TRBJ2-2, with D hard to call. This CDR3 comprises 12 residues. The germline V gene encodes CDR1 LGHDT and CDR2 YNNKEL (reference sequence). V was shortened by 8 bases and J by 7 bases, with 11 bases between the two germline ends. CDR3 residues: CASRWAGGELFF. CDR3 bases: TGTGCCAGCCGCTGGGCTGGCGGGGAGCTGTTTTTT.

This clonotype has only a few counts. The rearrangement links TRBV11-2 to TRBJ2-1, with 10 bases identical to TRBD2. Germline loops: CDR1 SGHAT, CDR2 FQNNGV. The CDR3 has 16 amino acids. V trimming: 5 bases; J trimming: 7 bases; junction bases outside the gene matches: 11. CDR3 region: CASSPSGTSGINEQFF. The CDR3 DNA reads as TGTGCCAGCAGCCCCTCAGGTACTAGCGGGATTAATGAGCAGTTCTTC.

The sample holds many counts of this clonotype. The V and J genes are TRBV20-1 and TRBJ2-1; no clear D. Trimming took 6 bases from V and 10 from J, leaving 16 bases between them. The CDR3 contains 12 residues. The V gene's germline CDR1 is DFQATT and CDR2 SNEGSKA (reference sequence). The CDR3 reads CSASRSPIEQFF. In nucleotides, the CDR3 is TGCAGTGCGTCCCGATCCCCGATCGAGCAGTTCTTC.